This T cell receptor (beta chain) originates from a study of spatial heterogeneity in lung cancer. Findings and caveats of the study: Coverage of tumor T cells, an estimated figure, was about 6.3% for alpha and about 13% for beta chains. Higher tumor mutation counts went along with higher counts of expanded intratumoral alpha and beta TCRs.

Time point specified: sample taken at primary tumor resection. The donors were some 70 patients with non-small cell lung cancer that was early-stage and untreated. Whole RNA from tumor, nontumor lung or frozen PBMC was sequenced unsorted. In the library, each TCR cDNA molecule bore its own unique molecular identifier. From the 5' RACE reads, TCRdb called clonotypes with MiXCR, one entry per CDR3 protein. Of more than 25,000 distinct CDR3 sequences in the sample, less than 9% were seen once. CDR1 and CDR2 (germline): MNHEY, SVGAGI. The CDR3 is 13 residues long. V lost 2 bases and J lost 1, with 5 bases in between. This clonotype has just a few counts. Its antigen is unidentified.

This specimen was lung tumor tissue, taken at surgery. The source of this sequence is a male donor with early-stage non-small cell lung cancer. The chain couples TRBV6-5 to TRBJ2-5; D uncertain. CDR3 bases: TGTGCCAGCAGTTACCCTGCCCAAGAGACCCAGTACTTC. It specifies CASSYPAQETQYF.